The entry below gives a single T cell receptor beta chain sequence along with its context. The data stem from a study of blood T cell repertoires in COVID-19. The V gene lost 4 bases and the J gene lost 5 bases, with 3 bases spanning the gap. Germline lookup yields CDR1 MDHEN and CDR2 SYDVKM. This CDR3 region has 11 residues. In the authors' workflow: Amplified reference gene primers provided the basis for estimating nucleated cell counts. Sequenced by immunoSEQ multiplex PCR; TCRdb stores in-frame clones only, minus some. The DNA was the basis for D and trimming; V, J and clone size are from that table. The sample gives roughly 250,000 clones, roughly 82% of which show up once; about 4.8% is in the top ten.

The receptor was isolated from a woman in her 70s with acute or convalescent COVID-19. The chain uses TRBV28 and TRBJ1-5; D unclear. The sequenced sample consisted of peripheral blood. The CDR3 reads CASSSYQPQHF. DNA for the CDR3: TGTGCCAGCAGTTCCTATCAGCCCCAGCATTTT.